The 9 T cell receptor beta chains below all came from one sample that was sequenced in a study of human T cells and chemical hapten exposure. TCRdb used MiXCR to reprocess the RACE reads, holding one entry per CDR3 protein. The table includes 85,000 to 100,000 distinct CDR3 sequences, around 11% detected once. As to time point: patch test 1, 2 weeks after DPC sensitization. Specified treatment: therapeutic diphenylcyclopropenone sensitization with weekly scalp DPC. The material was whole blood, obtained in connection with sensitization to the hapten diphenylcyclopropenone (DPC). The receptors were gathered from a woman between 40 and 50 years old with alopecia areata. Some clones in this sample may be carry-over from other donors' samples.

This clonotype was seen only a few times. CDR3 amino acids: CASSLGDWQPQHF. CDR3 DNA sequence: TGTGCCAGCTCACTAGGGGATTGGCAGCCCCAGCATTTT. The chain links TRBV18 to TRBJ1-5; a weak D match, TRBD1 (5 bases). V lost 4 bases and J lost 7, with 11 bases in between. Looked up from germline, CDR1 is KGHSH and CDR2 is LQKENI. The CDR3 is 13 amino acids.

The table lists this clonotype with many counts. The chain joins TRBV5-4 to TRBJ2-4; perhaps TRBD2 as D (7 bases). The CDR3 sequence is 16 residues long. The germline V and J ends were trimmed by 3 bases and 1 base, with 14 bases remaining between them. Germline V gene data show CDR1 as SGHNT and CDR2 as YYREEE (reference sequence). The CDR3 DNA follows: TGTGCCAGCAGCTCTGGGGGGGCCGAGGCCAAAAACATTCAGTACTTC. Residues: CASSSGGAEAKNIQYF. The full variable domain, rest sourced from reference TRBV5-4 and TRBJ2-4, is ETGVTQSPTHLIKTRGQQVTLRCSSQSGHNTVSWYQQALGQGPQFIFQYYREEENGRGNFPPRFSGLQFPNYSSELNVNALELDDSALYLCASSSGGAEAKNIQYFGAGTRLSVL.

A few counts support this clonotype. The chain recombines TRBV29-1 with TRBJ1-1; the D is unclear. V was trimmed by 7 bases and J by 6 bases, leaving 15 bases between them. From germline, CDR1 is SQVTM and CDR2 ANQGSEA. CDR3 length: 12 residues. The CDR3 coding sequence is TGCAGCGGAAAAGAGTTGGCCGCTGAAGCTTTCTTT. Translation: CSGKELAAEAFF. The whole variable domain, filled in from reference TRBV29-1 and TRBJ1-1, reads SAVISQKPSRDICQRGTSLTIQCQVDSQVTMMFWYRQQPGQSLTLIATANQGSEATYESGFVIDKFPISRPNLTFSTLTVSNMSPEDSSIYLCSGKELAAEAFFGQGTRLTVV.

The chain has TRBV2 and TRBJ2-7, with 11 bases fitting TRBD2. The CDR3 extends over 15 amino acids. V was pared by 8 bases and J by 0 bases, with 6 bases of the junction left unmatched. From germline, CDR1 is SNHLY and CDR2 FYNNEI. CDR3 DNA sequence: TGTGCCAGCGTCAGGACTAGCGGGCACTCCTACGAGCAGTACTTC. Translating it yields CASVRTSGHSYEQYF. The variable domain in full, completed from reference TRBV2 and TRBJ2-7, reads EPEVTQTPSHQVTQMGQEVILRCVPISNHLYFYWYRQILGQKVEFLVSFYNNEISEKSEIFDDQFSVERPDGSNFTLKIRSTKLEDSAMYFCASVRTSGHSYEQYFGPGTRLTVT.

This chain links TRBV6-6 with TRBJ1-3; D is unclear. Germline V gene data show CDR1 as MNHNY and CDR2 as SVGAGI (reference sequence). The germline V and J ends were trimmed by 4 bases and 2 bases, with 15 bases remaining between them. The CDR3 length is 16 residues. Here the CDR3 reads CASSSVYGVTGNTIYF. The CDR3 DNA reads as TGTGCCAGCAGTTCAGTCTACGGGGTTACTGGAAACACCATATATTTT.

The genes are TRBV9 and TRBJ2-1, with D unclear. V dropped 4 bases and J dropped 2 bases, with 7 bases sitting between them. The CDR3 is 13 amino acids. From germline, CDR1 is SGDLS and CDR2 YYNGEE. CDR3 nucleotides: TGTGCCAGCAGCATTCGTCCCTACAATGAGCAGTTCTTC. This encodes CASSIRPYNEQFF.

This clonotype was observed at least ten times. This chain links TRBV6-6 with TRBJ2-3, with a tentative D call TRBD1 (5 bases). The CDR3 spans 13 residues. Germline values: CDR1 MNHNY, CDR2 SVGAGI (reference sequence). V gave up 4 bases and J gave up 4 bases, with 9 bases separating them. This CDR3 is CASSFTGSDTQYF. In DNA form, the CDR3 reads TGTGCCAGCAGTTTCACAGGCTCAGATACGCAGTATTTT.

This clonotype was detected ten times or more. The chain has TRBV7-9 and TRBJ1-2; tentatively, D is TRBD1 (5 bases). Germline V lookup: CDR1 SEHNR, CDR2 FQNEAQ (reference sequence). The CDR3 loop spans 17 amino acids. V lost 6 bases and J lost 0, with 20 bases in between. DNA for the CDR3: TGTGCCAGCAGTCCCATCGGGGCTGGGCAGTCTAACTATGGCTACACCTTC. Translation: CASSPIGAGQSNYGYTF.

This chain connects TRBV28 to TRBJ1-1, with D unclear. V gave up 5 bases and J gave up 1 base, with 8 bases separating them. CDR1 is MDHEN, CDR2 SYDVKM, per germline. The CDR3 runs to 13 residues. Here the CDR3 reads CASSPPRNTEAFF. CDR3 bases: TGTGCCAGCAGTCCGCCGAGGAACACTGAAGCTTTCTTT.